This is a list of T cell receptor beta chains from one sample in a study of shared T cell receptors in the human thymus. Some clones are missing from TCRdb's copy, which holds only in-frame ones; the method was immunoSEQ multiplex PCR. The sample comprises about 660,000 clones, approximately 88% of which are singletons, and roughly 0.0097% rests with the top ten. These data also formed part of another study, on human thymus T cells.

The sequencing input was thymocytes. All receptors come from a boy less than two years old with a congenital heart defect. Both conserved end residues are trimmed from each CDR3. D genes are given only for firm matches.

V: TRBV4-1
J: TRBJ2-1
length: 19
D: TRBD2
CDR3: ASSQDIGGITSGRPYNEQF

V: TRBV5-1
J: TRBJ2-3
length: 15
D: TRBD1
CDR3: ASSPVPRDRSTDTQY

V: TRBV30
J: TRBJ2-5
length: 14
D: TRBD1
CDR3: AWSVLMNRGTETQY

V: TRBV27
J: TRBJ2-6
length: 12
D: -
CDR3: ASGWAGGANVLT

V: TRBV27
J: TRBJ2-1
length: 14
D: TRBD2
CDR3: ASSLGRRVRGNEQF

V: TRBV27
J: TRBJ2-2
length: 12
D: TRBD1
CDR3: ASSSGDRTGELF

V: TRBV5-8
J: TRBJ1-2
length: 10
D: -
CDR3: ASSLPGRDTL

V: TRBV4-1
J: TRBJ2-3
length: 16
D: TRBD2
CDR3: ASSQEWSSGRDTDTQY

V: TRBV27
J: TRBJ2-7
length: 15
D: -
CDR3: ASSLPSSRTGVGEQY

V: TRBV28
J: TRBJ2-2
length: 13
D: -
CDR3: ASSHRTPYTGELF

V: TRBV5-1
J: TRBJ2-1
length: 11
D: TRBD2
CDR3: ASRTSDANEQF

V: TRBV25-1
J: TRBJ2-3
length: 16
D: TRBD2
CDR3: ASSVKPLAGGGTDTQY

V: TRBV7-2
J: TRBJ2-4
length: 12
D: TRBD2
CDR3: ASTPGGRTDIQY

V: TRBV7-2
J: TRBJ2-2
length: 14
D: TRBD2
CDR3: ASSHQLAGDTGELF

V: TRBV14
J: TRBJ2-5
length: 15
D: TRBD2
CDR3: ASSQRRTSGREETQY

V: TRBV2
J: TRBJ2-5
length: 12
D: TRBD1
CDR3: ASRSQGAEETQY

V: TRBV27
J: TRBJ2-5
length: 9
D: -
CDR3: ASSRGETQY

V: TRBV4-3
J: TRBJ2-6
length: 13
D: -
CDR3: ASSPGDLGANVLT

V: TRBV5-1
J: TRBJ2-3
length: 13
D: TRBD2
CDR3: ASSLVRREADTQY

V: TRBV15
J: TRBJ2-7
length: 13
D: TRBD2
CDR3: ATSRVRLAADEQY

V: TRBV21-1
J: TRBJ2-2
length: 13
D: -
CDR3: ASSKEWTGAGELF

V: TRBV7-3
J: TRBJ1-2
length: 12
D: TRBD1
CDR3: ASSLTRTGYGYT

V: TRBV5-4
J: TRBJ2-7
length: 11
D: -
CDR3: ASSFSHSYEQY

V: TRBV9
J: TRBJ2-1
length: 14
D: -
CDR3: ASSVSVAHSYNEQF

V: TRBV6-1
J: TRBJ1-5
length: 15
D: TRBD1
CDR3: ASSGIWGQGSNQPQH

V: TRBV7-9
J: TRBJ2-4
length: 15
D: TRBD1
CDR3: ASSALSVDRRRYIQY

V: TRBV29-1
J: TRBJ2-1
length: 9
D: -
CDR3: SVERAKEQF

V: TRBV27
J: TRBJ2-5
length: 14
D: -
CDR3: ASSLFGGALWETQY

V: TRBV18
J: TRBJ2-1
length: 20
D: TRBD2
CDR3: ASSPPHQGQTSGRTGLDEQF

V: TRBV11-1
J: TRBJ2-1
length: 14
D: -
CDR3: ASSSLGGSGYNEQF

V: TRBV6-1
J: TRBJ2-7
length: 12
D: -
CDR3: ATKQGRDSYEQY

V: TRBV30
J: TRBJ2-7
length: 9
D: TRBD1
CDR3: AWGTGTEQY

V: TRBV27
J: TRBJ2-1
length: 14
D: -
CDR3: ASSLRGRGVYNEQF

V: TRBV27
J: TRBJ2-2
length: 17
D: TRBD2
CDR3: ASTFKRASGRKKTGELF

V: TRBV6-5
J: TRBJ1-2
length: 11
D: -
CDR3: ASSYARDYGYT

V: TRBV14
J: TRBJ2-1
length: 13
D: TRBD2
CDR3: ASSHGGTSGNEQF

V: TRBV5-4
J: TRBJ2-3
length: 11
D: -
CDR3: ASRRDSTDTQY

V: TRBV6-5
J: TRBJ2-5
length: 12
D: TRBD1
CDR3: ASSRTGKQETQY

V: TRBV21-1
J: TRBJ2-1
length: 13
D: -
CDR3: ASSTHETGPNEQF

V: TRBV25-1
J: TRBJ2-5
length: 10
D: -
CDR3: ASSEYEETQY

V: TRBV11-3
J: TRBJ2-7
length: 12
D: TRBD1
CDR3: ASSLAGGSYEQY